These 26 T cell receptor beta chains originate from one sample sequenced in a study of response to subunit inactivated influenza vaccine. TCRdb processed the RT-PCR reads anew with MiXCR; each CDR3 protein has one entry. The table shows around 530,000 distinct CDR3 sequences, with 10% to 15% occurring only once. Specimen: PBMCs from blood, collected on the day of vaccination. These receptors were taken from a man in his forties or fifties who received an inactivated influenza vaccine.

CDR3 nucleotide sequence: TGTGCCATTCGGACAGTAAATGGTTCACCCCTCCACTTT. This codes for CAIRTVNGSPLHF. V usage is TRBV12-3 or TRBV12-4 and J usage is TRBJ1-6; TRBD1 might be the D (6 bases). This CDR3 has 13 residues. The ends were cut back, 10 bases at V and 9 bases at J, with 16 bases in the middle.

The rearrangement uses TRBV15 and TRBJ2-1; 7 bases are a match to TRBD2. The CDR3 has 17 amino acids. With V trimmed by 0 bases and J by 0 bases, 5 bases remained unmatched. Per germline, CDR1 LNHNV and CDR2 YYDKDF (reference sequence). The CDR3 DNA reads TGTGCCACCAGCAGAGATCGGTCTAGCGGCTCCTACAATGAGCAGTTCTTC. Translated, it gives CATSRDRSSGSYNEQFF.

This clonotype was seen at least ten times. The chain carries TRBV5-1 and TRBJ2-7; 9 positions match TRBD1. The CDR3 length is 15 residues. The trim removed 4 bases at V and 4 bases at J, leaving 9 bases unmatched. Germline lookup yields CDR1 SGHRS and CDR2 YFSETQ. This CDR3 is CASSLRGQGIYEQYF. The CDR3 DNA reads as TGCGCCAGCAGCCTTCGTGGACAGGGGATATACGAGCAGTACTTC.

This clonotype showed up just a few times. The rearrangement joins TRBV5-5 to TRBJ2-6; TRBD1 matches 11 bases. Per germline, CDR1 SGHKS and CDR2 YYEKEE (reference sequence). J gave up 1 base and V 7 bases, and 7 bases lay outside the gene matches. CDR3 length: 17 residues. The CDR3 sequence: CASGDRGRRSGANVLTF. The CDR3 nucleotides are TGTGCCAGCGGGGACAGGGGGAGGAGGTCTGGGGCCAACGTCCTGACTTTC.

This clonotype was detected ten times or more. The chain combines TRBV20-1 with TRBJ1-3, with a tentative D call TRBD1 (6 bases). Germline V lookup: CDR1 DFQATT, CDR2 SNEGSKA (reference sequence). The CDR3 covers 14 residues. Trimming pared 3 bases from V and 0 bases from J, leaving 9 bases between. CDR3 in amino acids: CSARGHLSGNTIYF. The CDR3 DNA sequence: TGCAGTGCTAGGGGACACCTCTCTGGAAACACCATATATTTT.

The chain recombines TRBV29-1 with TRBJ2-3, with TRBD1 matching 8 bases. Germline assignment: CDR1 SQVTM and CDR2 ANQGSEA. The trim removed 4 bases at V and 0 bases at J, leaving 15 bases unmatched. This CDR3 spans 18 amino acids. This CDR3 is CSVAFLVQGASSTDTQYF. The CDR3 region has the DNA TGCAGCGTTGCTTTCTTGGTTCAGGGGGCCTCAAGCACAGATACGCAGTATTTT.

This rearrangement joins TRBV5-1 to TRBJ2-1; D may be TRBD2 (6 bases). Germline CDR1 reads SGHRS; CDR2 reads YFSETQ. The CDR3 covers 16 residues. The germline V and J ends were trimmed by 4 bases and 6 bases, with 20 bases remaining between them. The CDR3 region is CASSPQVIRGTNEQFF. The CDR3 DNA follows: TGCGCCAGCAGCCCCCAGGTTATCCGGGGGACCAATGAGCAGTTCTTC.

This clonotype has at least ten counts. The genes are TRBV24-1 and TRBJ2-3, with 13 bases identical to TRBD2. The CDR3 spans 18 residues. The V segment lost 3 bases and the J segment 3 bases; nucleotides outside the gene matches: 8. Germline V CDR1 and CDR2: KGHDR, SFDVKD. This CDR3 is CATSDPGTSGDGTDTQYF. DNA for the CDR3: TGTGCCACCAGTGATCCCGGGACTAGCGGGGACGGGACAGATACGCAGTATTTT.

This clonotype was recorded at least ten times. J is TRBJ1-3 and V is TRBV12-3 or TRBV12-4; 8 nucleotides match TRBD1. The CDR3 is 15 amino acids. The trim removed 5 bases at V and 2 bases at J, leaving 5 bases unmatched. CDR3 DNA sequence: TGTGCCAGCAGTGCCCGGACAGGGACTGGAAACACCATATATTTT. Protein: CASSARTGTGNTIYF.

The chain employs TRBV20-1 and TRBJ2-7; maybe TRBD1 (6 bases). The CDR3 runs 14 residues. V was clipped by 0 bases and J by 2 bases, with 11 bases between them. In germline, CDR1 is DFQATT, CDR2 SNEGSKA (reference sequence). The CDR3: CSAREGGTTYEQYF. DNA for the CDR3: TGCAGTGCTAGAGAAGGGGGAACGACCTACGAGCAGTACTTC.

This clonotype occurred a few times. In nucleotides, the CDR3 is TGTGCCAGCAGTCCGACAGTTCAGGAGGCCTACAATGAGCAGTTCTTC. Encoded protein: CASSPTVQEAYNEQFF. This rearrangement joins TRBV2 to TRBJ2-1; D may be TRBD1 or TRBD2 (5 bases each). CDR3 length equals 16 residues. V was trimmed by 5 bases and J by 2 bases, leaving 16 bases between them. CDR1 and CDR2 (germline): SNHLY, FYNNEI.

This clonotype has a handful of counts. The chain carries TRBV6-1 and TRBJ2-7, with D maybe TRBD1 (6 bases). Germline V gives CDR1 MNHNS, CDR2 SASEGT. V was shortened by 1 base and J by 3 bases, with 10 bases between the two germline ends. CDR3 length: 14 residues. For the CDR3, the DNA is TGTGCCAGCAGTGAAGGCAGGGGTCACTACGAGCAGTACTTC. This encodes CASSEGRGHYEQYF.

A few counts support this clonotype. This chain's CDR3 is CASSPPGLQETQYF. The CDR3 DNA reads TGTGCCAGCAGCCCCCCCGGGTTACAAGAGACCCAGTACTTC. The chain recombines TRBV28 with TRBJ2-5, with D uncertain. Germline assignment: CDR1 MDHEN and CDR2 SYDVKM. The CDR3 has 14 residues. V gave up 6 bases and J gave up 2 bases, with 13 bases separating them.

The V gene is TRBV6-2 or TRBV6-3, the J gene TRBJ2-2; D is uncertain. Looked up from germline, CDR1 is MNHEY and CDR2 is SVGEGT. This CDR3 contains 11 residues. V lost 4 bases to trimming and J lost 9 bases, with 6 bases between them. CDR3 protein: CASSSYRELFF. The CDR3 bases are TGTGCCAGCAGTTCATACCGGGAGCTGTTTTTT.

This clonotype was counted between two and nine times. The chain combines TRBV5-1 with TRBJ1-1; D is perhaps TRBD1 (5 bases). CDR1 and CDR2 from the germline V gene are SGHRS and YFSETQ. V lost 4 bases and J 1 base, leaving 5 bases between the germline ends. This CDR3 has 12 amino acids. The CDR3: CASSGANTEAFF. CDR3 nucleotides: TGCGCCAGCAGCGGGGCGAACACTGAAGCTTTCTTT.

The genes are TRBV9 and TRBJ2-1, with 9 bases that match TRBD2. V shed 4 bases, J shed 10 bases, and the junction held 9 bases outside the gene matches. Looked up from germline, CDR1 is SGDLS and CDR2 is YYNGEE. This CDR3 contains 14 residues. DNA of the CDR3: TGTGCCAGCAGCCCCCATTCACTAGCGGGCGAGCAGTTCTTC. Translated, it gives CASSPHSLAGEQFF.

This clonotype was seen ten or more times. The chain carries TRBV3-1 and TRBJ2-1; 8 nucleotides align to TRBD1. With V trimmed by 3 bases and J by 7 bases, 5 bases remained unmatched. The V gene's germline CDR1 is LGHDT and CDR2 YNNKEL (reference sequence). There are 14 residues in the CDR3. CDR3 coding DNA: TGTGCCAGCAGCCAGGGACAGGTAGGAAATGAGCAGTTCTTC. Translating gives CASSQGQVGNEQFF.

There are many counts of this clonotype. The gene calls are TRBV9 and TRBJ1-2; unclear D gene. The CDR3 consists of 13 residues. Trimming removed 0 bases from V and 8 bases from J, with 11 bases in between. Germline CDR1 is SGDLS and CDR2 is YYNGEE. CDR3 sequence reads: CASSVGPGGGYTF. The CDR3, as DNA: TGTGCCAGCAGCGTAGGGCCAGGTGGGGGCTACACCTTC.

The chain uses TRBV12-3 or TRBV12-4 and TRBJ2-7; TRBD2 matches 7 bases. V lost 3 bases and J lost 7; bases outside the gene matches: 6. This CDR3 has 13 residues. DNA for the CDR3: TGTGCCAGCAGTTTGAAGAGGGGAGGGGAGCAGTACTTC. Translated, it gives CASSLKRGGEQYF.

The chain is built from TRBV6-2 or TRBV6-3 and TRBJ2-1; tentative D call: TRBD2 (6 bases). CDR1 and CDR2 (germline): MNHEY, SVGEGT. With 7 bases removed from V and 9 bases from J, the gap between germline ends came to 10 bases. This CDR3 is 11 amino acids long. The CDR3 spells CASNLGGEQFF. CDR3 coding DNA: TGTGCCAGCAATTTGGGGGGTGAGCAGTTCTTC.

The CDR3 nucleotides are TGCGCCAGCAGCTTGGGGGGGACTAGCGGCAGGTACCAAGAGACCCAGTACTTC. This codes for CASSLGGTSGRYQETQYF. The chain employs TRBV5-1 and TRBJ2-5; 11 bases align to TRBD2. With V trimmed by 0 bases and J by 0 bases, 7 bases remained unmatched. Germline assignment: CDR1 SGHRS and CDR2 YFSETQ. The CDR3 covers 18 residues.

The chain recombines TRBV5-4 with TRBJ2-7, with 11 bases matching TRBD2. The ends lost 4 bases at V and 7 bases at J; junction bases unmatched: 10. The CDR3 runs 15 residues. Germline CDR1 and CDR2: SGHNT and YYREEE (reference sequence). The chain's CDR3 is CASSRTSGGGWEQYF. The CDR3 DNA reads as TGTGCCAGCAGCCGAACTAGCGGGGGTGGTTGGGAGCAGTACTTC. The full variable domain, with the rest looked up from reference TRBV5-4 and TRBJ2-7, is ETGVTQSPTHLIKTRGQQVTLRCSSQSGHNTVSWYQQALGQGPQFIFQYYREEENGRGNFPPRFSGLQFPNYSSELNVNALELDDSALYLCASSRTSGGGWEQYFGPGTRLTVT.

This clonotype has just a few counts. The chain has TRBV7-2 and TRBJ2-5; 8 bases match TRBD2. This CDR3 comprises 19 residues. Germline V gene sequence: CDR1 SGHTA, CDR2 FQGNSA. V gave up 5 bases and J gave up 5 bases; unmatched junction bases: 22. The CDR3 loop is CASSLPGMAGTSGTETQYF. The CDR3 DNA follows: TGTGCCAGCAGCCTACCGGGTATGGCCGGGACTAGTGGGACTGAGACCCAGTACTTC.

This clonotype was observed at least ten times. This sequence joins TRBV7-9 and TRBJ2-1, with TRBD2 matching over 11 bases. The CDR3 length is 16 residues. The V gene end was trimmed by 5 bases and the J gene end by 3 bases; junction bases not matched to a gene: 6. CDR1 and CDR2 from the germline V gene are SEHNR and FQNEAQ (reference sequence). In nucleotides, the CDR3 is TGTGCCAGCAGCCATAGCGGGGGGGAAGGCTACAATGAGCAGTTCTTC. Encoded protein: CASSHSGGEGYNEQFF.

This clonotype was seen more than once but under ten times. The CDR3 DNA reads TGTGCCAGCAGTTTGGGACTAGCGGGGGTCCCCTCCTACGAGCAGTACTTC. Amino acid sequence: CASSLGLAGVPSYEQYF. The J gene is TRBJ2-7, the V gene TRBV12-3 or TRBV12-4; 14 bases agree with TRBD2. The CDR3 runs to 17 residues. The V and J ends lost 3 bases and 0 bases, in that order; junction bases with no gene match: 4.

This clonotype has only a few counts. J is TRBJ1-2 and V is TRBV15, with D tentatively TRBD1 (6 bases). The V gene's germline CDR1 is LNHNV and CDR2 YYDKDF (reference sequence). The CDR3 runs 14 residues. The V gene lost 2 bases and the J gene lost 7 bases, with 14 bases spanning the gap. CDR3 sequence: CATSRKTGSGGYTF. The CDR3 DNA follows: TGTGCCACCAGCAGAAAGACAGGATCTGGTGGCTACACCTTC.